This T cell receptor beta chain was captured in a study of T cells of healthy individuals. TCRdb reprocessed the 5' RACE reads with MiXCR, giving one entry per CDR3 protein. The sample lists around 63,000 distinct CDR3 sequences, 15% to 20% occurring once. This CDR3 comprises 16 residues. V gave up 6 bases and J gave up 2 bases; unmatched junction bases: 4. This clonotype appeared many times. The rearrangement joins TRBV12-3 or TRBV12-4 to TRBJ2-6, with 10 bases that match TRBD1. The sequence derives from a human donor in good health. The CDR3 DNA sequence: TGTGCCAGCAGAGCCGGGACAGGGGCTGGGGCCAACGTCCTGACTTTC. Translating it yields CASRAGTGAGANVLTF.